This T cell receptor (beta chain) was identified during a study of T cells in Graves' hyperthyroidism and ophthalmopathy. Looking at the study overall: It was at initial diagnosis, before any treatment, that peripheral blood was collected.

Germline loops: CDR1 KGHSH, CDR2 LQKENI. This CDR3 has 13 residues. Trimming stripped 3 bases from V and 2 bases from J, with 6 bases between. General observations from the study: From stable hyperthyroidism, ophthalmopathy was set apart by a 13 V-J model.

There are many counts of this clonotype. Its cognate antigen is unknown. Subjects with ophthalmopathy showed a Clinical Activity Score no lower than 3, a NOSPECS grade no lower than 4, and a duration shorter than 3 months. Diagnoses rested on clinical symptoms, serum thyroxine and TRAb, thyroid ultrasound and orbital computed tomography. Researchers amplified the TCR beta CDR3 regions from RNA transcripts. An initial round of RT-PCR targeting the TCR CDR3 relied on the HTBI primer set. TCRdb reanalysed the multiplex PCR reads using MiXCR and keeps one entry per CDR3 protein. Of about 640,000 distinct CDR3 sequences in the sample, about a fifth are singletons; the top ten hold roughly a third.

The chain carries TRBV18 and TRBJ2-3; no definite D call. The origin of this receptor is a man aged 25-45 years with Graves' ophthalmopathy. Sequencing was carried out using blood. The CDR3: CASSPANTDTQYF. CDR3 DNA sequence: TGTGCCAGCTCACCCGCCAACACAGATACGCAGTATTTT.